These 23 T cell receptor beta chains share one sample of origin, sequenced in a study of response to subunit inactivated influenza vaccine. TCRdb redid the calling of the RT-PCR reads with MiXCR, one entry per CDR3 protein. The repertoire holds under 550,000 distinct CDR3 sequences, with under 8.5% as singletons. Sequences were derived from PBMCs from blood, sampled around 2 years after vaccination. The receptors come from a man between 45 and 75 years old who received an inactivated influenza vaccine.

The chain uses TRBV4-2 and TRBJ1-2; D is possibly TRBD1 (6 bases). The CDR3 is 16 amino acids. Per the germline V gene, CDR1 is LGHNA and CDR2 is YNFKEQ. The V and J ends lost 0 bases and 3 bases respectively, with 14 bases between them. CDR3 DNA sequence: TGTGCCAGCAGCCAAGAAGGAGACAGGAGGCACTATGGCTACACCTTC. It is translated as CASSQEGDRRHYGYTF.

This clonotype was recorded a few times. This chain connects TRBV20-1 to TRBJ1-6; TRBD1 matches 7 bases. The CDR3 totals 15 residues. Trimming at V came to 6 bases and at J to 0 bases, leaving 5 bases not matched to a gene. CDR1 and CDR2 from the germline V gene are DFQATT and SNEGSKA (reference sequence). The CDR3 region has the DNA TGCAGTGCAAAGACAGGGAGCTCCTATAATTCACCCCTCCACTTT. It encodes CSAKTGSSYNSPLHF.

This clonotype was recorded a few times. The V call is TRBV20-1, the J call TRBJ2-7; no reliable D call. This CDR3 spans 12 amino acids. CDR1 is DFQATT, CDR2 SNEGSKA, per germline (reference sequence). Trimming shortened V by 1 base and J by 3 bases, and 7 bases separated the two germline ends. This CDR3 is CSARGEGYEQYF. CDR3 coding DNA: TGCAGTGCTAGAGGGGAAGGCTACGAGCAGTACTTC.

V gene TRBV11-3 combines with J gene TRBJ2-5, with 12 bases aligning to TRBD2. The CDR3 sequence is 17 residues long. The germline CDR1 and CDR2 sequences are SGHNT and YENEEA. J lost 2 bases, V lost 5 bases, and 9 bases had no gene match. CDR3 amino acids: CASSAGGLAGPQETQYF. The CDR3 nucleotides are TGTGCCAGCAGCGCGGGCGGACTAGCGGGGCCACAAGAGACCCAGTACTTC.

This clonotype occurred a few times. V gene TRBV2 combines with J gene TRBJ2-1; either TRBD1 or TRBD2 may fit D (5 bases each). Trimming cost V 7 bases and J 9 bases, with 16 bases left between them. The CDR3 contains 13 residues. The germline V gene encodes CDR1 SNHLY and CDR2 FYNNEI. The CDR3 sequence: CASNTGTSFEQFF. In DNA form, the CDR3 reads TGTGCCAGCAATACCGGGACCTCCTTTGAGCAGTTCTTC.

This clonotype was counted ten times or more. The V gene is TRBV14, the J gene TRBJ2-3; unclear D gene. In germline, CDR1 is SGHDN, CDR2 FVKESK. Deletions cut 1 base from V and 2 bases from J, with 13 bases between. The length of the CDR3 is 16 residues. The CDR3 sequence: CASSQVALSHTDTQYF. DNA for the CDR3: TGTGCCAGCAGCCAAGTCGCTCTCAGCCACACAGATACGCAGTATTTT.

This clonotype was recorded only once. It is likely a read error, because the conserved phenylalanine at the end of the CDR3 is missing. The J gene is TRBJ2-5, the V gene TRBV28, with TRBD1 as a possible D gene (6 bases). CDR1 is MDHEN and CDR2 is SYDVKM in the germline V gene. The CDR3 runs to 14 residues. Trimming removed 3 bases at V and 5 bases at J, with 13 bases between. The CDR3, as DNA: TGTGCCAGCAGTTTCCCCGACAGGTCCGAGACCCAGTACTCC. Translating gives CASSFPDRSETQYS.

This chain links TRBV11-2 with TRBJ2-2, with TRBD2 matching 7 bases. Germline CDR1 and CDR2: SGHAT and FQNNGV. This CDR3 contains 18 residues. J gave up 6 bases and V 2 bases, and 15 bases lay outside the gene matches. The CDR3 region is CASSLRRPGLRHAGELFF. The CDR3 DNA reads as TGTGCCAGCAGCTTAAGGCGTCCGGGACTACGACACGCCGGGGAGCTGTTTTTT.

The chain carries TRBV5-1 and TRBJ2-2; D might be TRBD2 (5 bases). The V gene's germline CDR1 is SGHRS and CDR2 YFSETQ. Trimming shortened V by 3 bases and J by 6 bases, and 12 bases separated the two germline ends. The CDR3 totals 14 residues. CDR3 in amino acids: CASSSDGLSGELFF. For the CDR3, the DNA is TGCGCCAGCAGCTCCGACGGACTTTCCGGGGAGCTGTTTTTT.

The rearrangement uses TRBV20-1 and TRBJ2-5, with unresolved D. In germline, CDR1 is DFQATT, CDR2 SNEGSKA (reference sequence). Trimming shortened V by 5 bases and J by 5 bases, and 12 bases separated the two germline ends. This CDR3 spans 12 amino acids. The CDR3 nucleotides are TGCAGTGCTCTACCGGTCAGGGAGACCCAGTACTTC. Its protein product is CSALPVRETQYF.

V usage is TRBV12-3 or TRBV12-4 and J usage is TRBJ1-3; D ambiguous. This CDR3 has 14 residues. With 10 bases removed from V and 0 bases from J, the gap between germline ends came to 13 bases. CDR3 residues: CATSYLGSGNTIYF. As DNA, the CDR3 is TGTGCCACGAGCTACTTGGGCTCTGGAAACACCATATATTTT.

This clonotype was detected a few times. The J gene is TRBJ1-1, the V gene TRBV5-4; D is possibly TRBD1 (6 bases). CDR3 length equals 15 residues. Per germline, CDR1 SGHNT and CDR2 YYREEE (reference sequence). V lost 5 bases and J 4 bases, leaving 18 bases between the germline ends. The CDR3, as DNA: TGTGCCAGCAGGCCCCCACAGGGCGGCGGCACTGAAGCTTTCTTT. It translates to CASRPPQGGGTEAFF.

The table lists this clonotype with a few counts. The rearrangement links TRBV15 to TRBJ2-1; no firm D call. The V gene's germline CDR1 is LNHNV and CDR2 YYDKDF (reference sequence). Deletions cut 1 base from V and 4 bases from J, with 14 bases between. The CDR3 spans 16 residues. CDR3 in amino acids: CATSRGVSPPYNEQFF. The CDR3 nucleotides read TGTGCCACCAGCAGAGGAGTCAGCCCACCATACAATGAGCAGTTCTTC.

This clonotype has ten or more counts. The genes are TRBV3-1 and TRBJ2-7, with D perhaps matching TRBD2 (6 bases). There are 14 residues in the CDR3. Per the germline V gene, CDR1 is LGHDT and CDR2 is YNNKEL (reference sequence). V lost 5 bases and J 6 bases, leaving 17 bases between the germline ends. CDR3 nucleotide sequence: TGTGCCAGCAGCTCCTATCGGGACTTCAGCGAGCAGTACTTC. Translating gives CASSSYRDFSEQYF.

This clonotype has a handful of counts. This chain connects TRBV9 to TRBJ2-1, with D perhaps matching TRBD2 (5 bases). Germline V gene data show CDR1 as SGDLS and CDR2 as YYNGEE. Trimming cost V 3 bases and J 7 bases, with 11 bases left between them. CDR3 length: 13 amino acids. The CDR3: CASSAIRENEQFF. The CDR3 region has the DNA TGTGCCAGCAGCGCGATTAGGGAGAATGAGCAGTTCTTC. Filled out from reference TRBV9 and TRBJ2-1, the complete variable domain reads DSGVTQTPKHLITATGQRVTLRCSPRSGDLSVYWYQQSLDQGLQFLIQYYNGEERAKGNILERFSAQQFPDLHSELNLSSLELGDSALYFCASSAIRENEQFFGPGTRLTVL.

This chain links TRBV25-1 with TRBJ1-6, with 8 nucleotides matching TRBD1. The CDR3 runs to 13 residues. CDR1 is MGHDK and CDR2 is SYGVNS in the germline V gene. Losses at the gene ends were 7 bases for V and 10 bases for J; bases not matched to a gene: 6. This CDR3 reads CASTRTGNSPLHF. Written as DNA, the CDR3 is TGTGCCAGCACACGGACAGGGAACTCACCCCTCCACTTT.

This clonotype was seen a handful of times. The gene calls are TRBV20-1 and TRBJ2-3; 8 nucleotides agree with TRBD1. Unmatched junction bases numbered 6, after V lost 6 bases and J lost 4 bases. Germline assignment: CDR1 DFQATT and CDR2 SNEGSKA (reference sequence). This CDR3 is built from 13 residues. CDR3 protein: CSASDRGPDTQYF. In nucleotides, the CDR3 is TGCAGTGCGTCCGACAGGGGACCAGATACGCAGTATTTT.

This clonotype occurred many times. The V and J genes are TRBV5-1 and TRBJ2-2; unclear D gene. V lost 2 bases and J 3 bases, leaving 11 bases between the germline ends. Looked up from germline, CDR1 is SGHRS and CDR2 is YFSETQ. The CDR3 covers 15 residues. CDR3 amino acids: CASSFSGRDTGELFF. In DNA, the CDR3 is TGCGCCAGCAGCTTTTCCGGGCGTGACACCGGGGAGCTGTTTTTT.

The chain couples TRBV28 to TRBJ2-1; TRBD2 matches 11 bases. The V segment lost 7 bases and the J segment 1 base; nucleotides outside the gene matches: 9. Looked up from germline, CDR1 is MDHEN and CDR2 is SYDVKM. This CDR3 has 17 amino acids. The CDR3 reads CASNGQRLAGSYNEQFF. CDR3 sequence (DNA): TGTGCCAGCAACGGACAGAGACTAGCGGGATCCTACAATGAGCAGTTCTTC.

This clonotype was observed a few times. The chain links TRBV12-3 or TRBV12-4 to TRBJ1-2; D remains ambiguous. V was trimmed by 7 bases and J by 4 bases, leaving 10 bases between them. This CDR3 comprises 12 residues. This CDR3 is CASTPGLYGYTF. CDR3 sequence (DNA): TGTGCCAGCACCCCGGGTCTCTATGGCTACACCTTC.

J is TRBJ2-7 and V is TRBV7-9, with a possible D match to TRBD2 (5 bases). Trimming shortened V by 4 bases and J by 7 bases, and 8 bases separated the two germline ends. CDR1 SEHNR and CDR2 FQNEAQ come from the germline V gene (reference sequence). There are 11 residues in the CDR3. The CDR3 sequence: CASSSDFEQYF. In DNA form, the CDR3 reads TGTGCCAGCAGCTCGGACTTTGAGCAGTACTTC.

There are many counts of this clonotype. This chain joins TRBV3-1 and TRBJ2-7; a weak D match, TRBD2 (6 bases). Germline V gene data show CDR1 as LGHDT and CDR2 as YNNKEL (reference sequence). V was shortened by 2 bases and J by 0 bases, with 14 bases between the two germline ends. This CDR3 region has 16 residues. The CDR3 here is CASSQQAGASSYEQYF. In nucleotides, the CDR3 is TGTGCCAGCAGCCAACAAGCGGGTGCCAGCTCCTACGAGCAGTACTTC.

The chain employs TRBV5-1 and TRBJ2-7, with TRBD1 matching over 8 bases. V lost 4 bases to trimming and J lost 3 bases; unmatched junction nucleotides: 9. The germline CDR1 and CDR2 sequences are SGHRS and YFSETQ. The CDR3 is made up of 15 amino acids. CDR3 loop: CASSGWRDRSYEQYF. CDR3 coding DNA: TGCGCCAGCAGCGGCTGGAGGGACAGGAGCTACGAGCAGTACTTC. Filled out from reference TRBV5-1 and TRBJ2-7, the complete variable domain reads KAGVTQTPRYLIKTRGQQVTLSCSPISGHRSVSWYQQTPGQGLQFLFEYFSETQRNKGNFPGRFSGRQFSNSRSEMNVSTLELGDSALYLCASSGWRDRSYEQYFGPGTRLTVT.